This TCR beta chain was sequenced for a study of T cell changes during pregnancy in multiple sclerosis. Data came from immunoSEQ multiplex PCR; TCRdb stores just in-frame clones and leaves some out. This table has about 32,000 clones, 85% to 90% appearing once. Trimming cost V 10 bases and J 5 bases, with 21 bases left between them. Germline V CDR1 and CDR2: SGHNT, YYREEE (reference sequence). CDR3 length equals 14 residues. This receptor was taken from a female donor with multiple sclerosis, enrolled in a pregnancy study. The rearrangement links TRBV5-4 to TRBJ2-5, with D possibly TRBD1 on 7 matching bases. Specimen: CD8+ T cells from peripheral blood mononuclear cells, collected in the second trimester of pregnancy. The DNA of the CDR3 is TGTGCCCTGCAGGCAGGGGGGCGCGATGAGACCCAGTACTTC. Protein product: CALQAGGRDETQYF. Together with reference TRBV5-4 and TRBJ2-5, the CDR3 gives the full variable domain: ETGVTQSPTHLIKTRGQQVTLRCSSQSGHNTVSWYQQALGQGPQFIFQYYREEENGRGNFPPRFSGLQFPNYSSELNVNALELDDSALYLCALQAGGRDETQYFGPGTRLLVL.